These T cell receptor beta chains were read from a single sample in a study of blood T cell repertoires in COVID-19. The data were produced by immunoSEQ multiplex PCR, yet TCRdb's version contains in-frame clones alone and is incomplete. The sample has more than 35,000 clones; over 65% are singletons. Specimen: peripheral blood. Receptors were obtained from a man aged 45 to 65 with active or convalescent COVID-19. Each CDR3 is given with its conserved first and last residue. D genes are given only for firm matches. Size is omitted from some rows. Given values are once, few, many or a class for expanded clones.

D	J	V	size	DNA	CDR3
-	TRBJ2-1	TRBV2	-	TGTGCCAGCAGTACCCAGGACAGAAGCTCCTACAATGAGCAGTTCTTC	CASSTQDRSSYNEQFF
TRBD2	TRBJ2-5	TRBV7-8	-	TGTGCCAGCAGCTTACTAGGGACTAGCGGGGGGGCTTGGGAGACCCAGTACTTC	CASSLLGTSGGAWETQYF
-	TRBJ2-3	TRBV5-1	-	TGCGCCAGCAGCTTGGGGCCGAGCGGAGCTAGCACAGATACGCAGTATTTT	CASSLGPSGASTDTQYF
TRBD1	TRBJ1-4	TRBV4-1	-	TGCGCCAGCAGCCAAGCGGGGACCGGGACAGCAAATGAAAAACTGTTTTTT	CASSQAGTGTANEKLFF
-	TRBJ1-4	TRBV12-5	-	TGTGCTAGTGGTTTGTTTGGATGGGGGCTGGCTAATGAAAAACTGTTTTTT	CASGLFGWGLANEKLFF
-	TRBJ1-1	TRBV5-1	-	TGCGCCAGCAGCTTTCAGGTGAACACTGAAGCTTTCTTT	CASSFQVNTEAFF
TRBD1	TRBJ1-1	TRBV7-8	-	TGTGCCAGCAGCTTAGGGGGCGGACAGGGGAACACTGAAGCTTTCTTT	CASSLGGGQGNTEAFF
TRBD2	TRBJ2-7	TRBV27	-	TGTGCCAGCAGTCCCGGGACTAGCGGGGGTAGCTCCTACGAGCAGTACTTC	CASSPGTSGGSSYEQYF
TRBD1	TRBJ2-7	TRBV2	-	TGTGCCAGCATTCCGTCAGGGGGTATCTACGAGCAGTACTTC	CASIPSGGIYEQYF
TRBD1	TRBJ1-6	TRBV28	-	TGTGCCAGCATCCCACAGGGGTCCTCCTCACCCCTCCACTTT	CASIPQGSSSPLHF
-	TRBJ1-5	TRBV19	-	TGTGCCAGTAGTATAGTACAAGGAGAGGGTCAGCCCCAGCATTTT	CASSIVQGEGQPQHF
TRBD1	TRBJ1-5	TRBV2	-	TGTGCCAGCAGTGAGGGACAGGGTGCTTCTAAATATAGCAATCAGCCCCAGCATTTT	CASSEGQGASKYSNQPQHF
TRBD2	TRBJ2-3	TRBV2	-	TGTGCCAGCAGCCTTCAAGCGGGGTCTAGCACAGATACGCAGTATTTT	CASSLQAGSSTDTQYF
-	TRBJ2-2	TRBV15	-	TGTGCCACCAGCAGACTTAAAACCGGGGAGCTGTTTTTT	CATSRLKTGELFF
TRBD1	TRBJ1-6	TRBV5-1	-	TGCGCCAGCAGCTCCTCCGACAGGGGGTGGAGTAATTCACCCCTCCACTTT	CASSSSDRGWSNSPLHF
TRBD1	TRBJ2-7	TRBV6-5	-	TGTGCCAGCAGCCCGGACAGGGGTCTCTACGAGCAGTACTTC	CASSPDRGLYEQYF
TRBD1	TRBJ2-1	TRBV29-1	-	TGCAGCGCCCGGGACAGGGGGTCCTACAATGAGCAGTTCTTC	CSARDRGSYNEQFF
TRBD2	TRBJ2-1	TRBV3-1/TRBV3-2	once	TGTGCCAGCAGCCAAGGAAATCGGGACGGGGGGGCAGTGAGGAATGAGCAGTTCTTC	CASSQGNRDGGAVRNEQFF
TRBD2	TRBJ2-7	TRBV4-2	-	TGTGCCAGCAGCCAAGGCTCTAGCGGGGGGGTCTACGAGCAGTACTTC	CASSQGSSGGVYEQYF
TRBD1	TRBJ1-5	TRBV25-1	once	TGTGCCAGCAGTGACAGGGGGCGCAGTCAGCCCCAGCATTTT	CASSDRGRSQPQHF
TRBD1	TRBJ1-2	TRBV29-1	-	TGCAGCGCAGGACAGGGTCCTCCCACCGGGGGCTACACCTTC	CSAGQGPPTGGYTF
TRBD1	TRBJ1-6	TRBV7-2	-	TGTGCCAGCAGCCCCCGGGCCGGGACAGGATTGGGCAATTCACCCCTCCACTTT	CASSPRAGTGLGNSPLHF
-	TRBJ1-2	TRBV7-9	-	TGTGCCAGCAGCAATTCCGGAGTCGGAGGCTACACCTTC	CASSNSGVGGYTF
-	TRBJ2-2	TRBV7-9	-	TGTGCCAGCAGCCCCTTAGACCAGGGAAACACCGGGGAGCTGTTTTTT	CASSPLDQGNTGELFF
TRBD2	TRBJ2-5	TRBV5-4	-	TGTGCCAGCAGCTTTGGGTGGGGGAGGGACCACGAGACCCAGTACTTC	CASSFGWGRDHETQYF
-	TRBJ2-1	TRBV12-3/TRBV12-4	-	TGTGCCAGCAGTCAGGTCAATGAGCAGTTCTTC	CASSQVNEQFF
TRBD2	TRBJ2-3	TRBV24-1	-	TGTGCCACCAGTGACCCAACTAGCGGAGGTTCGCGGACTAGCACAGATACGCAGTATTTT	CATSDPTSGGSRTSTDTQYF
TRBD1	TRBJ2-7	TRBV9	-	TGTGCCAGCAGCCCTGGGACAGACATTTCCTACGAGCAGTACTTC	CASSPGTDISYEQYF
-	TRBJ2-7	TRBV6-6	-	TGTGCCAGCAGTTACTCTGCGTCGGGCTACGAGCAGTACTTC	CASSYSASGYEQYF
TRBD2	TRBJ2-5	TRBV11-2	-	TGTGCCAGCAGCCCCGGCGGTTTGCGGGGGGAGACCCAGTACTTC	CASSPGGLRGETQYF
TRBD1	TRBJ1-2	TRBV28	-	TGTGCCAGCAGCTTACCGGGGACAGAGGGTGTTAACTATGGCTACACCTTC	CASSLPGTEGVNYGYTF
-	TRBJ1-1	TRBV20-1	-	TGCAGTGCTATCGACAGTTTTGAAGCTTTCTTT	CSAIDSFEAFF
-	TRBJ2-7	TRBV5-1	-	TGCGCCAGCGGAGGGCAGGGCAGTTCCTACGAGCAGTACTTC	CASGGQGSSYEQYF
-	TRBJ1-1	TRBV5-6	once	TGTGCCAGCAGCTTCCTCACACAGGGAATGAACACTGAAGCTTTCTTT	CASSFLTQGMNTEAFF
TRBD1	TRBJ1-1	TRBV10-3	-	TGTGCCATCAGTGAGTGGCAGGGGGCGCGGGAAGCTTTCTTT	CAISEWQGAREAFF
-	TRBJ1-4	TRBV5-1	-	TGCGCCAGCAGCCTCGGGACACCGAATGAAAAACTGTTTTTT	CASSLGTPNEKLFF
-	TRBJ1-6	TRBV7-8	few	TGTGCCAGCAGCGCCGGACAGAATTCACCCCTCCACTTT	CASSAGQNSPLHF
-	TRBJ1-1	TRBV5-5	-	TGTGCCAGCAGCCCCTTAGGGGCCAGGGTGGGAACTGAAGCTTTCTTT	CASSPLGARVGTEAFF
TRBD1	TRBJ1-1	TRBV15	once	TGTGCCACCAGCGTTTACGGGACAGGGGGCGGGCGGACTGAAGCTTTCTTT	CATSVYGTGGGRTEAFF
-	TRBJ2-1	TRBV20-1	-	TGCAGCGCTGGGGGCGCGGGGGTGCAGTTCTTC	CSAGGAGVQFF
TRBD2	TRBJ2-3	TRBV11-3	-	TGTGCCAGCAGCTTAGGCCTAGCGGGGGACCTCACAGATACGCAGTATTTT	CASSLGLAGDLTDTQYF
TRBD1	TRBJ1-4	TRBV18	-	TGTGCCAGCTCACCACCGCGGGACAGAAATGAAAAACTGTTTTTT	CASSPPRDRNEKLFF
-	TRBJ1-1	TRBV25-1	-	TGTGCCAGCAGTGAATTTGGAGCTACGCGGGAAGCTTTCTTT	CASSEFGATREAFF
-	TRBJ2-1	TRBV3-1/TRBV3-2	-	TGTGCCAGCAGCCAAGCCCTCAATGAGCAGTTCTTC	CASSQALNEQFF
TRBD2	TRBJ2-6	TRBV6-1	-	TGTGCCAGCAGTGAAAGGACTAGCGGGGTCCGCTCTGGGGCCAACGTCCTGACTTTC	CASSERTSGVRSGANVLTF
-	TRBJ1-2	TRBV7-2	once	TGTGCCAGCAGCTCACAGGTCGACTATGGCTACACCTTC	CASSSQVDYGYTF
-	TRBJ1-4	TRBV28	-	TGTGCCAGCAGTTACACGGGGGGGAGGGAAAAACTGTTTTTT	CASSYTGGREKLFF
TRBD2	TRBJ2-3	TRBV11-2	-	TGTGCCAGCAGCTTAGTTCTAGCGGGGGGGGGAGATACGCAGTATTTT	CASSLVLAGGGDTQYF
TRBD2	TRBJ2-3	TRBV4-2	-	TGTGCCAGCAGCGAAGGGACTAGCGGGGGGGTAGATACGCAGTATTTT	CASSEGTSGGVDTQYF
TRBD1	TRBJ1-2	TRBV9	-	TGTGCCAGCAGCGTAGGGGACAGGGGCCCCTATGGCTACACCTTC	CASSVGDRGPYGYTF
TRBD1	TRBJ2-2	TRBV24-1	once	TGTGCCACCAGTGATAACAGGGGGCCGGTGGCCGGGGAGCTGTTTTTT	CATSDNRGPVAGELFF
-	TRBJ2-1	TRBV7-2	once	TGTGCCAGCAGCTTAGCGGGGAGCTCCTACAATGAGCAGTTCTTC	CASSLAGSSYNEQFF
-	TRBJ2-2	TRBV5-6	-	TGTGCCAGCAGCTTGCAGCGACGAAATTGGAACACCGGGGAGCTGTTTTTT	CASSLQRRNWNTGELFF
-	TRBJ1-3	TRBV2	-	TGTGCCAGCAGTGAAGGAGTCTCCCGCTCTGGAAACACCATATATTTT	CASSEGVSRSGNTIYF
TRBD1	TRBJ1-5	TRBV7-9	-	TGTGCCAGCAGCTTAGCCCCGGACAGGGACAATCAACAGCCCCAGCATTTT	CASSLAPDRDNQQPQHF
-	TRBJ2-3	TRBV7-2	-	TGTGCCAGCAGCCAGTTGTCAGACACAGATACGCAGTATTTT	CASSQLSDTDTQYF